These 21 T cell receptor beta chains were all obtained from the same sample, sequenced in a study of blood T cell repertoires in COVID-19. Sequencing was performed with immunoSEQ multiplex PCR; in TCRdb, only in-frame clones are kept and a portion is missing. The profile shows roughly 100,000 clones, about 90% of them singletons. The specimen sequenced was peripheral blood. The origin of the receptors is a man aged 18-30 years with acute or convalescent COVID-19.

The chain has TRBV7-9 and TRBJ1-4, with TRBD1 matching 10 bases. V gave up 4 bases and J gave up 8 bases; unmatched junction bases: 7. The CDR3 has 15 amino acids. Germline V gene lookup returns CDR1 SEHNR and CDR2 FQNEAQ (reference sequence). This chain's CDR3 is CASSSGQGLGEKLFF. DNA of the CDR3: TGTGCCAGCAGCTCGGGACAGGGGTTGGGGGAAAAACTGTTTTTT. The variable domain in full, with the rest retrieved from reference TRBV7-9 and TRBJ1-4, is DTGVSQNPRHKITKRGQNVTFRCDPISEHNRLYWYRQTLGQGPEFLTYFQNEAQLEKSRLLSDRFSAERPKGSFSTLEIQRTEQGDSAMYLCASSSGQGLGEKLFFGSGTQLSVL.

Comment on this clone: Compared with germline, one end of the junction differs, possibly owing to a read error. This chain links TRBV29-1 with TRBJ2-2; TRBD1 aligns across 9 bases. The CDR3 contains 14 residues. CDR1 is SQVTM, CDR2 ANQGSEA, per germline. The CDR3 DNA is TGCAGCGTGGAAGTAGGGACAGGGACCGGGGAGCTGTTTTTT. This codes for CSVEVGTGTGELFF.

J is TRBJ2-6 and V is TRBV6-5; no firm D call. In germline, CDR1 is MNHEY, CDR2 SVGAGI. V was pared by 5 bases and J by 3 bases, with 8 bases between. The CDR3 runs to 14 residues. CDR3 region: CASSPGGGANVLTF. The CDR3 bases are TGTGCCAGCAGTCCAGGTGGTGGGGCCAACGTCCTGACTTTC.

This clone was detected only a few times. This chain connects TRBV19 to TRBJ2-7; D may be TRBD2 (6 bases). With 3 bases removed from V and 2 bases from J, the gap between germline ends came to 14 bases. Germline V gene lookup returns CDR1 LNHDA and CDR2 SQIVND (reference sequence). The CDR3 spans 15 residues. The CDR3 loop reads CASSMVGGSTYEQYF. CDR3 sequence (DNA): TGTGCCAGTAGTATGGTCGGAGGGTCGACCTACGAGCAGTACTTC.

The genes are TRBV5-3 and TRBJ1-2; 7 nucleotides align to TRBD1. TRBV5-3 is an ORF for which the function is uncertain. The CDR3 contains 16 residues. V trimming: 1 base; J trimming: 0 bases; junction bases outside the gene matches: 6. In DNA, the CDR3 is TGTGCCAGAAGCTTGAACAGGGGAATCCCTAACTATGGCTACACCTTC. Its protein is CARSLNRGIPNYGYTF.

The chain employs TRBV14 and TRBJ1-2; 8 bases map to TRBD1. Trimming removed 4 bases from V and 8 bases from J; junction bases left unmatched: 6. CDR3 length: 13 amino acids. CDR1 SGHDN and CDR2 FVKESK come from the germline V gene. CDR3 in DNA: TGTGCCAGCAGCCCCGGACAGGGTTACGGCTACACCTTC. This gives the protein CASSPGQGYGYTF.

The chain employs TRBV9 and TRBJ2-7; 9 bases map to TRBD2. Germline CDR1 is SGDLS and CDR2 is YYNGEE. This CDR3 spans 14 amino acids. V lost 2 bases, J lost 4 bases, and 4 bases stayed unmatched. CDR3 nucleotides: TGTGCCAGCAGCGTCCTAGCGGGGCCTTACGAGCAGTACTTC. Its protein is CASSVLAGPYEQYF.

This clone was seen a few times. The chain combines TRBV20-1 with TRBJ1-3; D remains unclear. The CDR3 covers 11 residues. The V gene lost 5 bases and the J gene lost 4 bases, with 6 bases spanning the gap. CDR1 is DFQATT and CDR2 is SNEGSKA in the germline V gene (reference sequence). Here the CDR3 reads CSAVQGNTIYF. The CDR3 nucleotides are TGCAGTGCTGTCCAGGGAAACACCATATATTTT.

This chain joins TRBV5-4 and TRBJ1-2, with 8 positions matching TRBD1. The CDR3 is 15 residues long. Germline CDR1 is SGHNT and CDR2 is YYREEE (reference sequence). Trimming at V came to 4 bases and at J to 2 bases, leaving 7 bases not matched to a gene. The CDR3 loop is CASSPTGGKNYGYTF. The CDR3 coding sequence is TGTGCCAGCAGCCCAACAGGGGGAAAGAACTATGGCTACACCTTC. The whole variable domain, remainder taken from reference TRBV5-4 and TRBJ1-2, is ETGVTQSPTHLIKTRGQQVTLRCSSQSGHNTVSWYQQALGQGPQFIFQYYREEENGRGNFPPRFSGLQFPNYSSELNVNALELDDSALYLCASSPTGGKNYGYTFGSGTRLTVV.

The chain joins TRBV4-2 to TRBJ1-4, with 10 bases fitting TRBD1. The germline gives CDR1 LGHNA, CDR2 YNFKEQ. The CDR3 length is 15 residues. The V gene end was trimmed by 0 bases and the J gene end by 11 bases; junction bases not matched to a gene: 6. In DNA form, the CDR3 reads TGTGCCAGCAGCCAAGAGGACAGGGGGAGGGAGAAACTGTTTTTT. Encoded protein: CASSQEDRGREKLFF.

This chain uses TRBV14 with TRBJ2-3, with 14 bases matching TRBD2. The CDR3 runs 16 residues. The V gene end was trimmed by 1 base and the J gene end by 4 bases; junction bases not matched to a gene: 1. Germline CDR1 reads SGHDN; CDR2 reads FVKESK. The CDR3 protein is CASSQGTSGGPDTQYF. The CDR3 DNA reads TGTGCCAGCAGCCAAGGGACTAGCGGGGGGCCAGATACGCAGTATTTT.

The chain has TRBV6-5 and TRBJ2-3, with TRBD1 matching over 7 bases. This CDR3 comprises 12 residues. J gave up 1 base and V 10 bases, and 2 bases lay outside the gene matches. Germline V CDR1 and CDR2: MNHEY, SVGAGI. The DNA of the CDR3 is TGTGCCACTGGACAGGGCACAGATACGCAGTATTTT. This encodes CATGQGTDTQYF.

This clone was counted once. The CDR3 DNA follows: TGCGCCAGCAGCCCGGGACAGGGCATGGCAACTAATGAAAAACTGTTTTTT. This codes for CASSPGQGMATNEKLFF. V gene TRBV5-1 combines with J gene TRBJ1-4, with TRBD1 matching 9 bases. Germline V gene data show CDR1 as SGHRS and CDR2 as YFSETQ. CDR3 length: 17 amino acids. V shed 4 bases, J shed 0 bases, and the junction held 7 bases outside the gene matches. Using reference TRBV5-1 and TRBJ1-4 for the parts outside the CDR3, the full variable domain is KAGVTQTPRYLIKTRGQQVTLSCSPISGHRSVSWYQQTPGQGLQFLFEYFSETQRNKGNFPGRFSGRQFSNSRSEMNVSTLELGDSALYLCASSPGQGMATNEKLFFGSGTQLSVL.

The chain links TRBV5-1 to TRBJ1-1; 7 bases are a match to TRBD1. Trimming at V came to 4 bases and at J to 3 bases, leaving 9 bases not matched to a gene. This CDR3 has 15 residues. Per the germline V gene, CDR1 is SGHRS and CDR2 is YFSETQ. The CDR3 region has the DNA TGCGCCAGCAGCCTGACCTTAACAGGGGACACTGAAGCTTTCTTT. Translation gives CASSLTLTGDTEAFF.

The chain uses TRBV7-9 and TRBJ2-1; TRBD2 is a possible D gene (5 bases). This CDR3 has 18 residues. The V end was cut by 5 bases, the J end by 7 bases, with 27 bases between. Per germline, CDR1 SEHNR and CDR2 FQNEAQ (reference sequence). The CDR3 protein is CASSPTDTSPRLRNEQFF. The CDR3 DNA reads as TGTGCCAGCAGCCCCACAGACACTAGTCCGCGCTTGAGGAATGAGCAGTTCTTC.

The chain links TRBV19 to TRBJ1-2, with TRBD1 identical over 11 bases. V lost 3 bases, J lost 4 bases, and 13 bases stayed unmatched. Per germline, CDR1 LNHDA and CDR2 SQIVND (reference sequence). The CDR3 contains 18 residues. Here the CDR3 DNA reads TGTGCCAGTAGTATGGCCCGGACAGGGGGCAGTGAGACCTATGGCTACACCTTC. As protein: CASSMARTGGSETYGYTF. Drawing the rest from reference TRBV19 and TRBJ1-2, the complete variable domain is DGGITQSPKYLFRKEGQNVTLSCEQNLNHDAMYWYRQDPGQGLRLIYYSQIVNDFQKGDIAEGYSVSREKKESFPLTVTSAQKNPTAFYLCASSMARTGGSETYGYTFGSGTRLTVV.

The chain employs TRBV3-1 (or the pseudogene TRBV3-2) and TRBJ1-3, with D possibly matching TRBD1 (5 bases). This CDR3 has 16 residues. V lost 4 bases and J 0 bases, leaving 13 bases between the germline ends. Germline CDR1 is LGHDT and CDR2 is YNNKEL (reference sequence). CDR3 sequence (DNA): TGTGCCAGCAGCCTTACACCGGACACCTCTGGAAACACCATATATTTT. Translated, it gives CASSLTPDTSGNTIYF.

The V and J genes are TRBV9 and TRBJ1-1; D not certain. CDR1 is SGDLS, CDR2 YYNGEE, per germline. There are 14 residues in the CDR3. V was cut by 0 bases and J by 1 base, with 7 bases left in between. The CDR3 sequence: CASSVVAGNTEAFF. The CDR3 bases are TGTGCCAGCAGCGTAGTAGCGGGGAACACTGAAGCTTTCTTT.

The chain joins TRBV9 to TRBJ2-5; TRBD2 aligns across 12 bases. The CDR3 sequence is 17 residues long. Germline-derived CDR1 and CDR2 are SGDLS and YYNGEE. J was trimmed by 0 bases and V by 0 bases; bases with no gene match: 3. DNA of the CDR3: TGTGCCAGCAGCGTAGCTACTAGCGGGGGGCACCAAGAGACCCAGTACTTC. Its protein product is CASSVATSGGHQETQYF.

The genes are TRBV27 and TRBJ2-5; 7 nucleotides line up with TRBD2. The CDR3 covers 19 residues. Trimming cost V 2 bases and J 4 bases; bases outside gene matches: 19. Germline V gene lookup returns CDR1 MNHEY and CDR2 SMNVEV (reference sequence). The CDR3 reads CASSLRVTTSSRSGETQYF. CDR3 nucleotides: TGTGCCAGCAGTTTACGGGTTACGACTAGCAGTCGATCAGGAGAGACCCAGTACTTC.

The J gene is TRBJ2-2, the V gene TRBV18, with D possibly being TRBD2 (5 bases). The ends were cut back, 8 bases at V and 4 bases at J, with 23 bases in the middle. The CDR3 is 17 residues long. Per the germline V gene, CDR1 is KGHSH and CDR2 is LQKENI. The chain's CDR3 is CASPRERTPFATGELFF. CDR3 coding DNA: TGTGCCAGCCCTCGAGAAAGGACTCCTTTTGCCACCGGGGAGCTGTTTTTT.